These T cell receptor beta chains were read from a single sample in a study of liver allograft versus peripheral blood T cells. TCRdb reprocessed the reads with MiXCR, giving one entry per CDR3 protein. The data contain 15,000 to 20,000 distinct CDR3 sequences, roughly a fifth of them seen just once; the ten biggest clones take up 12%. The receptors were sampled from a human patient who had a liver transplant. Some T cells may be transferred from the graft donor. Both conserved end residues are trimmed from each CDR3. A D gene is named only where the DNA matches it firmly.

CDR3 protein: ASSSQGVGQPQH; J gene: TRBJ1-5; D gene: TRBD1; V gene: TRBV5-4
CDR3 protein: SVESGTSYNEQF; J gene: TRBJ2-1; D gene: .; V gene: TRBV29-1
CDR3 protein: ASSLGPAGELF; J gene: TRBJ2-2; D gene: .; V gene: TRBV12-3/TRBV12-4
CDR3 protein: ATHGMRQGHSPLH; J gene: TRBJ1-6; D gene: TRBD1; V gene: TRBV28
CDR3 protein: ATSVAENTEAF; J gene: TRBJ1-1; D gene: .; V gene: TRBV15
CDR3 protein: SGSGRWDEQF; J gene: TRBJ2-1; D gene: TRBD2; V gene: TRBV29-1
CDR3 protein: ASSFGTRGYNEQF; J gene: TRBJ2-1; D gene: TRBD2; V gene: TRBV27
CDR3 protein: ASSPIPGLAGGGTGELF; J gene: TRBJ2-2; D gene: TRBD2; V gene: TRBV7-9
CDR3 protein: ASSLVGRMSYEQY; J gene: TRBJ2-7; D gene: .; V gene: TRBV7-2
CDR3 protein: ASSDQSGGVRDTQY; J gene: TRBJ2-3; D gene: TRBD2; V gene: TRBV6-1
CDR3 protein: ASAAAPSNSPLH; J gene: TRBJ1-6; D gene: .; V gene: TRBV5-4
CDR3 protein: SASRGGRHNEQF; J gene: TRBJ2-1; D gene: .; V gene: TRBV20-1
CDR3 protein: ASTPNGRAAMEPQH; J gene: TRBJ1-5; D gene: .; V gene: TRBV7-2
CDR3 protein: ASRPRGSSYEQY; J gene: TRBJ2-7; D gene: .; V gene: TRBV6-5
CDR3 protein: ASSSRGSISPLH; J gene: TRBJ1-6; D gene: .; V gene: TRBV7-2
CDR3 protein: ASSFSPNPGETQY; J gene: TRBJ2-5; D gene: .; V gene: TRBV7-9
CDR3 protein: ASRTSREKTQY; J gene: TRBJ2-5; D gene: .; V gene: TRBV6-2/TRBV6-3
CDR3 protein: TSSSPGGRNEQF; J gene: TRBJ2-1; D gene: .; V gene: TRBV18
CDR3 protein: ASSVLAGYTGELF; J gene: TRBJ2-2; D gene: TRBD2; V gene: TRBV19
CDR3 protein: SAGRLAGSYEQY; J gene: TRBJ2-7; D gene: TRBD2; V gene: TRBV20-1
CDR3 protein: ASSYGGQGLADEKLF; J gene: TRBJ1-4; D gene: TRBD1; V gene: TRBV6-2/TRBV6-3
CDR3 protein: ASSFRAEETQY; J gene: TRBJ2-5; D gene: .; V gene: TRBV27
CDR3 protein: SARTIIGQISTNEKLF; J gene: TRBJ1-4; D gene: .; V gene: TRBV20-1
CDR3 protein: ASRTGPAKNIQY; J gene: TRBJ2-4; D gene: .; V gene: TRBV6-2/TRBV6-3
CDR3 protein: ASSFLRSPGETQY; J gene: TRBJ2-5; D gene: .; V gene: TRBV27
CDR3 protein: ASSASTLETQY; J gene: TRBJ2-5; D gene: .; V gene: TRBV7-2
CDR3 protein: ASGRTGELF; J gene: TRBJ2-2; D gene: .; V gene: TRBV28